This T cell receptor beta chain was recorded in a study of graft-versus-host responses after intestinal transplantation. Study in general: Every transplant recipient was induced with anti-thymocyte globulin, then maintained on tacrolimus and steroids for about 3 years.

Clones were read by immunoSEQ multiplex PCR, and TCRdb kept only the in-frame ones, dropping some. The top ten hold 9.4% of the sample, which has under 20,000 clones, more than 75% seen once. Regarding this clone: The target antigen is unknown.

Study-wide points: Across patients carrying graft-donor T cell macrochimerism, allografts held high graft-versus-host to host-versus-graft clonal ratios. GvH clones were identified in recipient marrow, with some first appearing in ileum or blood.

The V and J ends lost 3 bases and 4 bases, in that order; junction bases with no gene match: 7. The CDR3 spans 15 residues. Germline V gives CDR1 SGHDT, CDR2 YYEEEE. This clonotype was obtained from a human patient who received an intestinal transplant, so some T cells may come from the graft donor. Sequencing used PBMCs, obtained approximately 220 days after intestinal transplant. V is TRBV5-6 and J is TRBJ1-2; 9 bases line up with TRBD1. The chain's CDR3 is CASSWGQGSSYGYTF. The DNA for the CDR3 is TGTGCCAGCAGCTGGGGACAGGGTAGTAGCTATGGCTACACCTTC.